This entry describes one TCR beta chain. The data stem from a study of chemoradiotherapy in HPV16-positive cancers. Across the whole study: Candidate HPV-specific T-cell clones and common TCR motifs came from functional assays in a couple of HPV16-positive patients.

This CDR3 comprises 14 residues. Trimming pared 3 bases from V and 2 bases from J, leaving 11 bases between. Per germline, CDR1 SGDLS and CDR2 YYNGEE. Clones were sequenced by immunoSEQ multiplex PCR, and TCRdb holds only the in-frame ones, with some missing. The data show approximately 2,000 clones, with 90% seen just once and about 10% held by the top ten. Samples were taken several times over chemoradiotherapy. This chain uses TRBV9 with TRBJ2-5; unclear D gene. This receptor was taken from a human donor with HPV-associated anogenital cancer. Sequenced material: tumor tissue, taken from a patient who underwent chemoradiotherapy. The CDR3 sequence is CASSERLGQETQYF. The CDR3 coding sequence is TGTGCCAGCAGCGAAAGACTGGGACAAGAGACCCAGTACTTC.